The 27 T cell receptor beta chains listed next were all sequenced from one sample in a study of T-cell memory formation after mild COVID-19 (dated by TCRdb to about 2021). The method behind the library was 5' RACE. Sequencing relied on an Illumina NovaSeq 6000. TCRdb handled the public reads itself, with Q25 trimming in fastp and clone calling in MiXCR, and kept productive beta chains. Every distinct CDR3 protein forms one entry, paired with its most common genes and DNA. In all, the sample holds a few hundred thousand distinct CDR3 sequences, and roughly 14% of those were seen once. The ten largest clones represent under 25% of the sample. The sequenced material came from PBMCs or a T cell subset sorted from them (not recorded which). These receptors were collected from a young man who had mild COVID-19 (a few samples of this study predate the infection). The sample titles of this study are shuffled in the database, so cell type and time point are left out; the donor was told from shared clones.

The rearrangement uses TRBV7-2 and TRBJ2-7, with D tentatively TRBD1 (6 bases). The CDR3 contains 14 residues. The ends were cut back, 3 bases at V and 0 bases at J, with 9 bases in the middle. Germline V gives CDR1 SGHTA, CDR2 FQGNSA. The CDR3 is CASSFTGLSYEQYV. The CDR3 region has the DNA TGTGCCAGCAGCTTTACAGGGCTCTCCTACGAGCAGTACGTC.

This clonotype was counted between two and nine times. This chain links TRBV11-2 with TRBJ2-5, with a possible D match to TRBD1 (5 bases). Germline lookup yields CDR1 SGHAT and CDR2 FQNNGV. Trimming removed 2 bases from V and 5 bases from J, with 18 bases in between. The CDR3 spans 16 residues. In DNA, the CDR3 is TGTGCCAGCAGCTTAAGAGCCCTCGGACAATCGGAGACCCAGTACTTC. The encoded protein is CASSLRALGQSETQYF.

This clonotype has a single count. V and J are TRBV3-1 and TRBJ1-1; D unresolved. Germline V CDR1 and CDR2: LGHDT, YNNKEL (reference sequence). The CDR3 consists of 15 residues. V shed 4 bases and J shed 1 base, with 13 bases lying between them. The DNA of the CDR3 is TGTGCCAGCAGCCCCGCCCGAGTGGGGAACACTGAAGCTTTCTTT. Translation: CASSPARVGNTEAFF.

This clonotype was counted a few times. The genes are TRBV5-1 and TRBJ2-1; 8 bases line up with TRBD1. The CDR3 contains 15 residues. V shed 1 base, J shed 5 bases, and the junction held 5 bases outside the gene matches. Germline CDR1 reads SGHRS; CDR2 reads YFSETQ. CDR3 nucleotide sequence: TGCGCCAGCAGCTTGCCGACAGGGGCCAACAATGAGCAGTTCTTC. It yields the protein CASSLPTGANNEQFF.

The rearrangement joins TRBV9 to TRBJ2-1; D is undetermined. The CDR3 runs 13 residues. The germline CDR1 and CDR2 sequences are SGDLS and YYNGEE. V lost 4 bases to trimming and J lost 4 bases, with 9 bases between them. DNA of the CDR3: TGTGCCAGCAGCCCTAGACCGTACAATGAGCAGTTCTTC. This gives the protein CASSPRPYNEQFF.

This clonotype has a handful of counts. The chain links TRBV6-1 to TRBJ2-1; 7 bases agree with TRBD2. J lost 2 bases, V lost 7 bases, and 8 bases had no gene match. The CDR3 extends over 15 amino acids. The germline gives CDR1 MNHNS, CDR2 SASEGT. The CDR3 nucleotides are TGTGCCAGCACGTTTACTAGCGTTGCCTACAATGAGCAGTTCTTC. It yields the protein CASTFTSVAYNEQFF.

This clonotype was seen only a few times. This chain joins TRBV28 and TRBJ1-1; D unclear. The CDR3 runs to 11 residues. Per germline, CDR1 MDHEN and CDR2 SYDVKM. Deletions cut 4 bases from V and 4 bases from J, with 4 bases between. CDR3 DNA sequence: TGTGCCAGCAGTTCGAGCACTGAAGCTTTCTTT. Residues: CASSSSTEAFF.

This clonotype has a handful of counts. The chain has TRBV7-6 and TRBJ1-5, with D tentatively TRBD1 (5 bases). Trimming cost V 5 bases and J 7 bases, with 15 bases left between them. CDR3 length equals 14 residues. The V gene's germline CDR1 is SGHVS and CDR2 FNYEAQ. In nucleotides, the CDR3 is TGTGCCAGCAGCCCGGACACTCAAGGGCAGCCCCAGCATTTT. It codes for CASSPDTQGQPQHF.

This clonotype was seen many times. This sequence joins TRBV7-9 and TRBJ1-2; possibly TRBD1 for D (5 bases). The CDR3 runs 13 residues. In germline, CDR1 is SEHNR, CDR2 FQNEAQ (reference sequence). Trimming stripped 3 bases from V and 4 bases from J, with 9 bases between. The CDR3: CASSLDTIYGYTF. CDR3 DNA sequence: TGTGCCAGCAGCTTGGACACAATCTATGGCTACACCTTC. The full variable domain, with the rest looked up from reference TRBV7-9 and TRBJ1-2, is DTGVSQNPRHKITKRGQNVTFRCDPISEHNRLYWYRQTLGQGPEFLTYFQNEAQLEKSRLLSDRFSAERPKGSFSTLEIQRTEQGDSAMYLCASSLDTIYGYTFGSGTRLTVV.

This clonotype turned up a few times. V usage is TRBV3-1 and J usage is TRBJ1-2; D remains ambiguous. V dropped 0 bases and J dropped 0 bases, with 5 bases sitting between them. There are 14 residues in the CDR3. CDR1 and CDR2 from the germline V gene are LGHDT and YNNKEL (reference sequence). This CDR3 reads CASSQDYTNYGYTF. The DNA of the CDR3 is TGTGCCAGCAGCCAAGATTATACTAACTATGGCTACACCTTC.

This clonotype was seen many times. CDR3 nucleotide sequence: TGTGCCAGCAGCTTGCCGGGGCGCACCGGGGAGCTGTTTTTT. Translation gives CASSLPGRTGELFF. The V call is TRBV5-4, the J call TRBJ2-2; D may correspond to TRBD1 or TRBD2 (5 bases each). V lost 1 base and J lost 4, with 8 bases in between. The CDR3 covers 14 residues. Germline V gene sequence: CDR1 SGHNT, CDR2 YYREEE (reference sequence).

This clonotype came up a few times. V is TRBV4-3 and J is TRBJ2-7; D gene unclear. Germline CDR1 LGHNA, CDR2 YSLEER. V lost 5 bases to trimming and J lost 3 bases, with 11 bases between them. The CDR3 runs 13 residues. In DNA form, the CDR3 reads TGCGCCAGCAGCATCGGACCGGGCTACGAGCAGTACTTC. This gives the protein CASSIGPGYEQYF.

This clonotype was counted at least ten times. The chain uses TRBV5-1 and TRBJ2-2; 7 bases fit TRBD2. The J segment lost 4 bases and the V segment lost 2 bases, leaving 5 bases of the junction unmatched. Per germline, CDR1 SGHRS and CDR2 YFSETQ. This CDR3 has 15 residues. The CDR3 loop is CASSLSRGSTGELFF. The CDR3 coding sequence is TGCGCCAGCAGCTTATCGCGGGGGAGCACCGGGGAGCTGTTTTTT.

In this sample, this clonotype turned up a few times. V usage is TRBV9 and J usage is TRBJ2-3; 7 positions agree with TRBD2. J lost 2 bases, V lost 7 bases, and 7 bases had no gene match. The germline V gene encodes CDR1 SGDLS and CDR2 YYNGEE. There are 14 residues in the CDR3. CDR3 DNA sequence: TGTGCCAGCCGGGGAGCGGGATTCACAGATACGCAGTATTTT. Translation: CASRGAGFTDTQYF.

This chain joins TRBV5-1 and TRBJ2-1; TRBD2 matches 9 bases. Germline-derived CDR1 and CDR2 are SGHRS and YFSETQ. The V and J ends lost 0 bases and 2 bases, in that order; junction bases with no gene match: 6. This CDR3 comprises 17 residues. As DNA, the CDR3 is TGCGCCAGCAGCTTGGTTGCGGGCGGGGGGGCCTACAATGAGCAGTTCTTC. It encodes CASSLVAGGGAYNEQFF.

The chain carries TRBV5-1 and TRBJ2-2, with D possibly matching TRBD2 (5 bases). The germline CDR1 and CDR2 sequences are SGHRS and YFSETQ. Trimming took off 5 bases at V and 6 bases at J, with 14 bases between the two ends. The CDR3 totals 14 residues. CDR3 protein: CASSFTSLAGELFF. CDR3 coding DNA: TGCGCCAGCAGTTTTACTAGTTTGGCCGGGGAGCTGTTTTTT.

This clonotype was detected only once. J is TRBJ1-5 and V is TRBV14; no reliable D call. Deletions cut 3 bases from V and 5 bases from J, with 8 bases between. This CDR3 contains 13 residues. Looked up from germline, CDR1 is SGHDN and CDR2 is FVKESK. The CDR3 reads CASSQGPDQPQHF. CDR3 bases: TGTGCCAGCAGCCAGGGTCCTGATCAGCCCCAGCATTTT.

This clonotype was observed many times. The chain links TRBV7-6 to TRBJ2-5; D unclear. In germline, CDR1 is SGHVS, CDR2 FNYEAQ. The V and J ends lost 5 bases and 5 bases respectively, with 12 bases between them. The CDR3 consists of 13 residues. CDR3 protein: CASSRPDLETQYF. The CDR3 coding sequence is TGTGCCAGCAGCCGACCAGACCTGGAGACCCAGTACTTC.

Only a few counts were recorded for this clonotype. The junction departs from the called germline gene at one end, perhaps through a read error. The rearrangement joins TRBV12-3 or TRBV12-4 to TRBJ2-4; tentatively, D is TRBD1 (6 bases). The CDR3 totals 15 residues. The CDR3 here is CASSIGQLAKNIQYF. The CDR3 DNA follows: TGTGCCAGCAGTATCGGACAGCTAGCCAAAAACATTCAGTATTTC.

As concerns this clonotype: A single base separates this from a much larger clone, so it may be a read error. The chain uses TRBV5-1 and TRBJ1-1; D is unresolved. Germline V CDR1 and CDR2: SGHRS, YFSETQ. The V end lost 0 bases, the J end lost 3 bases, and 9 bases lay between the germline ends. This CDR3 comprises 14 residues. This chain's CDR3 is CASSLEGLHTEAFF. DNA of the CDR3: TGCGCCAGCAGCTTGGAAGGGTTGCACACTGAAGCTTTCTTT.

This clonotype has a handful of counts. The chain recombines TRBV4-1 with TRBJ1-1; no firm D call. This CDR3 spans 12 amino acids. Between the trimmed V and J ends, which lost 6 bases and 5 bases, there was a span of 10 bases. Germline CDR1 MGHRA, CDR2 YSYEKL. The chain's CDR3 is CASSGASTEAFF. For the CDR3, the DNA is TGCGCCAGCAGTGGCGCGAGTACTGAAGCTTTCTTT.

The chain joins TRBV15 to TRBJ2-2; D gene unclear. The CDR3 is 13 amino acids. V was shortened by 2 bases and J by 8 bases, with 9 bases between the two germline ends. Germline CDR1 and CDR2: LNHNV and YYDKDF (reference sequence). The CDR3 DNA follows: TGTGCCACCAGCAGATCCTCCGAAGGGGAGCTGTTTTTT. It translates to CATSRSSEGELFF.

This sequence joins TRBV20-1 and TRBJ1-4; 8 bases align to TRBD1. After removal of 1 base from V and 4 bases from J, the junction contained 8 bases not matched to a gene. The CDR3 runs 16 residues. CDR1 DFQATT and CDR2 SNEGSKA come from the germline V gene (reference sequence). In DNA, the CDR3 is TGCAGTGCTAGAGGCAGCCAGGGGGCCGGTAATGAAAAACTGTTTTTT. This encodes CSARGSQGAGNEKLFF.

In its sample, this clonotype was seen a few times. The J gene is TRBJ2-2, the V gene TRBV12-3 or TRBV12-4, with 7 bases identical to TRBD2. V was clipped by 10 bases and J by 5 bases; unmatched bases: 10. The CDR3 length is 14 residues. CDR3 sequence (DNA): TGTGCCACCATGGACGCGGGGGATACCGGGGAGCTGTTTTTT. Translating gives CATMDAGDTGELFF.

The CDR3: CASSSTGPSGNTIYF. The DNA of the CDR3 is TGTGCCAGCAGCTCCACAGGTCCCTCTGGAAACACCATATATTTT. This chain joins TRBV7-3 and TRBJ1-3; D is perhaps TRBD1 (5 bases). CDR3 size: 15 residues. Deletions cut 4 bases from V and 0 bases from J, with 10 bases between. Germline V CDR1 and CDR2: SGHTA, FQGTGA. Full variable domain (rest looked up from reference TRBV7-3 and TRBJ1-3): GAGVSQTPSNKVTEKGKYVELRCDPISGHTALYWYRQSLGQGPEFLIYFQGTGAADDSGLPNDRFFAVRPEGSVSTLKIQRTERGDSAVYLCASSSTGPSGNTIYFGEGSWLTVV.

In this sample, this clonotype turned up many times. The gene calls are TRBV7-2 and TRBJ2-3, with 10 positions matching TRBD1. The CDR3 runs to 16 residues. Germline V gene data show CDR1 as SGHTA and CDR2 as FQGNSA. V shed 5 bases, J shed 3 bases, and the junction held 8 bases outside the gene matches. The CDR3 loop reads CASSTRTGGVTDTQYF. The DNA of the CDR3 is TGTGCCAGCAGCACGAGGACAGGGGGTGTTACAGATACGCAGTATTTT.

The J gene is TRBJ1-1, the V gene TRBV12-3 or TRBV12-4; the match to TRBD1 covers 7 bases. The ends lost 6 bases at V and 5 bases at J; junction bases unmatched: 9. CDR3 length equals 14 residues. CDR3 amino acids: CASSLGTEVTEAFF. The CDR3 DNA reads TGTGCCAGCAGCCTCGGGACAGAAGTTACTGAAGCTTTCTTT.